This T cell receptor beta chain emerged from a study of T cell responses to AZD1222 COVID-19 vaccine. The study, taken as a whole, reports: Donors in the cohort were predominantly white British and more often female, and clonal diversity was possibly underestimated.

Regarding this clone: Its antigen is still unknown.

Clones were sequenced by immunoSEQ multiplex PCR, and TCRdb holds only the in-frame ones, with some missing. The sample holds 140,000 to 150,000 clones; approximately 92% are singletons and the top ten take 1.5% to 2%. The specimen comprised peripheral blood, sampled on day 0 of AZD1222 vaccination. This clonotype was sampled from an adult in good health.

CDR3 sequence (DNA): TGCGCCAGCAGCTTGGAAGGGGACAGGAGGTACAATGAGCAGTTCTTC. It codes for CASSLEGDRRYNEQFF. This rearrangement joins TRBV5-1 to TRBJ2-1; 8 bases map to TRBD1. V trimming: 0 bases; J trimming: 4 bases; junction bases outside the gene matches: 6. Germline values: CDR1 SGHRS, CDR2 YFSETQ. CDR3 size: 16 residues.